The clone carrying this T cell receptor beta chain was counted at least ten times. As yet, its antigen is unknown. Template switching with 5'RACE generated the TCR cDNA and added a universal primer site and UMIs. Using its own MiXCR run on the 5' RACE reads, TCRdb lists one record per CDR3 protein. The data hold roughly 120,000 distinct CDR3 sequences, with 5.5% to 8% observed a single time. The data belong to a study of T cells after yellow fever vaccination. Study details: Libraries from low-cell-number fractions were prepared with the SMART-Seq v4 Ultra Low Input RNA kit. General study findings and limits: A secondary response was less intense yet reached its peak sooner, at day 5 versus 15.

The V end lost 0 bases, the J end lost 7 bases, and 4 bases lay between the germline ends. CDR1 and CDR2 from the germline V gene are SEHNR and FQNEAQ (reference sequence). The CDR3 sequence is 12 residues long. This chain uses TRBV7-9 with TRBJ1-5; D ambiguous. The source material was CD4+ T cells sorted from PBMCs, sampled approximately 47 days after the first yellow fever vaccination. The origin of this receptor is a man younger than 35 who received the YFV17D yellow fever vaccine. CDR3 sequence: CASSLASQPQHF. Here the CDR3 DNA reads TGTGCCAGCAGCTTAGCTTCACAGCCCCAGCATTTT.